The sequence of this TCR beta chain was determined in a study of cytomegalovirus exposure and HLA in healthy donors (dated by TCRdb to the late 2010s). Regarding the study in general: An earlier analysis of some 600 of the donors reported about 260 Gb of sequence data and about 120 million unique TCR beta sequences obtained from around 180 million T cells. About 280 gigabases of sequencing data and tens of millions of unique TCR sequences were included in an early release covering over 600 HLA-typed donors. Of the 300 to 450 genotyped donors, roughly 80% were placed in the genetic ancestry cluster associated with self-reported Caucasian donors. The study aimed to test whether signatures of past pathogen exposure could be identified by cataloging public T cell receptors. The T cell repertoires of under 700 subjects were profiled by immunosequencing and related to cytomegalovirus serostatus. A separate validation cohort of 100 to 150 different subjects was used in addition to the approximately 610-subject first cohort. To predict cytomegalovirus infection status, the study combined high-throughput TCR immunosequencing, statistical association of individual TCRs with disease status, and machine learning. A later analysis re-examined previously published TCR beta repertoires from around 670 donors and added high-resolution HLA genotyping to investigate patterns of TCR occurrence. In the later analysis, no new phenotypic data were used to find candidate immune exposures; instead, reliance was placed on TCR beta sequences and their occurrence across donors. To decide whether each TCR beta V gene segment behaved as functional or pseudogenic, an earlier analysis of nearly 600 of the donors relied on high-throughput TCR beta sequencing. Donor age, sex, ethnicity and CMV serostatus were compiled alongside the repertoire data. In a later genetic analysis, genome-wide SNP genotypes for about 65% of the roughly 670 donors were used, and that subset was treated as a discovery cohort. All discovery cohort repertoires had been generated using a single sequencing platform. HLA typing covered class I and class II loci at four-digit resolution. Typing coverage differed by locus: A, B, C, DRB1 and DQB1 were typed in about 620-640 donors, DQA1 in 500 to 550, DPA1 in over 600, and DPB1 in roughly 470. Roughly 5 DR-DQ haplotypes were handled as single units for association and clustering, since linkage in the cohort was strong. Across approximately 400 genotyped donors of the cohort, an average of approximately 240,000 unique TCR beta nucleotide sequences per donor were sequenced, and roughly 20% of those sequences were non-productive.

A word on this clone: Its antigen specificity is not known. No base quality values were provided; no much bigger clone lies one nucleotide off.

The library was made by the immunoSEQ multiplex PCR assay. For the multiplex PCR, a mixture combining 60 forward primers for TCR Vbeta segments and 13 reverse primers for TCR Jbeta segments was used. A multiplex PCR assay on genomic DNA amplified the CDR3 region of rearranged TCR beta genes. The amplified TCR beta libraries were sequenced on the Illumina HiSeq System as 87-base-pair reads. The paper's processing steps were these. Across the 700 or so repertoires, a later analysis counted 60 million to 90 million unique TCR beta chains, about 10 million of which were shared by at least two donors. Raw reads were error-corrected and collapsed into unique sequences by a nearest-neighbor algorithm in which closely related sequences were merged to remove PCR and sequencing errors. Alignment of CDR3 sequences to IMGT reference sequences was used to assign V, D and J gene segments. For a sequence to be retained, a match of at least six nucleotides to both a V gene segment and a J gene segment was required. A rearrangement was called productive if the CDR3 had no stop codons and remained in frame with V and J, and every other rearrangement was called non-productive. CDR3 was defined according to IMGT convention as the region running from the second conserved V-encoded cysteine to the conserved J-encoded phenylalanine. In an earlier analysis of 587 of the donors, sequences lacking an unambiguous match to a single V gene segment were excluded. In an earlier analysis of almost 600 of the donors, a V segment was called functional when productive rearrangements were above 56.7%, and segregating when the standard deviation between donors exceeded 5%. A statistical classification framework was built to diagnose cytomegalovirus status from the catalog of TCR beta chain sequences. V and J gene assignment, in a later analysis, came from comparing TCR nucleotide sequences with IMGT/GENE-DB human TR gene sequences. In a later analysis, CDR3 sequences and most-parsimonious VDJ recombination scenarios were assigned using the TCRdist pipeline. A later analysis defined each TCR beta chain by its CDR3 amino acid sequence plus V-gene family, and excluded reads lacking a unique V-gene family. As a way to deal with suspected cross-contamination and a sequencing artifact, a later analysis dropped 640 or so nucleotide sequences that were highly shared and had low generation probability. A later analysis calculated a clonal expansion index for each public chain from normalized within-repertoire ranks of inferred template counts. In a later analysis, generation probabilities were computed using a VDJ recombination model fitted to out-of-frame rearrangements, and the results were checked against IGoR. Hypergeometric tests were used in a later analysis to score TCR-TCR, TCR-HLA and TCR-CMV co-occurrence, with a repertoire-size bias correction applied to the TCR pairs. A later analysis estimated false discovery rates by permuting HLA or CMV assignments 20 times. In a later analysis, co-occurring TCRs were grouped with DBSCAN, and TCRdist sequence similarity was added when clustering was performed within HLA-allele-positive subsets. Repertoires with fewer than 30,000 or more than 120,000 public chains, plus five repertoires with anomalous nucleotide sharing, were excluded from co-occurrence clustering. TCRdb's version of the immuneACCESS table is confined to in-frame rearrangements and falls short of the full clone set. An unresolved V gene accounts for under half of the shortfall where checked; the remainder is of unknown origin. V and J calls and clone size follow that table, whereas D and trimming were derived from the DNA. The sample records tens of thousands of clones, about 60% of which are singletons. The ten largest clones represent about a fifth of the sample.

Here is what the overall study found, with its caveats: When HLA alleles, especially DR and DQ, strongly co-occurred, attributing TCR associations to individual alleles was difficult. Across donors, most TCR sequences were observed very rarely, whereas some public TCRs were present in many individuals. HLA typing was unavailable for some donors at each locus, so association tests used only the typed subset. Cytomegalovirus status was reported to be diagnosed by the classifier with high specificity and sensitivity in both the original and validation cohorts. Several of the top co-occurrence clusters appeared to be linked to parvovirus B19, influenza, CMV and Epstein-Barr virus, according to a later analysis. The authors suggested that the approach could potentially be extended to other disease states and immunological phenotypes. A cluster of highly shared sequence variants was judged likely to be a technical artifact of the sequencing pipeline. A later analysis associated 15,000 to 20,000 TCR beta sequences with specific HLA alleles at a false discovery rate of 0.05. Linkage disequilibrium might explain the correlated functional status among segregating V segments, but an unknown experimental factor could not be ruled out. A few of the identified cytomegalovirus-associated TCR beta chains were confirmed in vitro to be specific for cytomegalovirus antigens. An earlier analysis of approximately 530 of the donors showed that most TCR beta V segments appeared in productive rearrangements either about 87% or about 30% of the time, which broadly matched IMGT annotations. CMV serostatus was the only immune exposure information available for the cohort. Compared with the 666-donor mean, donors in an Asian-associated ancestry cluster had fewer N-insertions in productive TCRs, according to a later genetic analysis. A further reported finding was that TCR beta sequences accurately predicted the HLA-A and HLA-B alleles for most subjects in the first cohort. Because counts were too low, about 18 rarely observed V segments, including chromosome 9 orphons, were excluded from the earlier analysis of around 640 of the donors. Compared with equally common non-associated chains, HLA-associated TCR beta chains in a later analysis were more clonally expanded and had lower generation probabilities. In a later analysis, TCR association rates were found to vary across HLA loci, with the most associated TCRs seen for DRB1 alleles and the fewest for HLA-C alleles. A total of fewer than 200 TCR beta chains were listed by the study as associated with cytomegalovirus. The 87-base-pair reads could not distinguish some IMGT-functional V segments, including TRBV6-2 and TRBV6-3, so those segments were excluded. In a later analysis, most CMV-associated TCR beta chains were found to appear HLA-restricted, with HLA associations seemingly driven largely by CMV exposure. V-gene and J-gene trimming of TCR beta chains was associated with a missense DCLRE1C variant in a later genetic analysis, and the association was replicated in an independent cohort. Presence/absence analyses assumed roughly uniform sequencing depth across donors, an assumption that may not hold. In this cohort, only TCR beta chains were sequenced, and detectable features were limited by the absence of alpha or paired-chain data.

In total, approximately 610 healthy bone marrow donors made up the cohort. All cohort members were sampled while nominally healthy, although unrecorded immune exposures were likely present. The donor was CMV seropositive and was included in the group of 290 or so seropositive cohort members. Each donor provided a peripheral blood sample, and peripheral blood mononuclear cells were used for TCR beta sequencing. The Qiagen DNeasy Blood Extraction Kit was used to extract genomic DNA from the blood cell samples. The CDR3 holds 13 amino acids from the cysteine to the phenylalanine. This entry keeps only the CDR3 DNA: 39 bases, framed from base 1. V is trimmed back by 2 bases and J by 4 bases, and the junction contains 0 bases that no gene match accounts for. CDR1 and CDR2 (SGHTS, YDEGEE) derive from the germline V gene.

The receptor comes from a man between 45 and 60 years old in good health and CMV-seropositive. The source material was PBMCs. The chain uses TRBV5-8 and TRBJ1-5; 7 junctional bases match TRBD1. The DNA sequence is TGTGCCAGCAGCTTACAGGGGAATCAGCCCCAGCATTTT. Its product reads: CASSLQGNQPQHF.